This TCR beta chain stems from a study of blood T cell repertoires in COVID-19 (TCRdb year 2020). At the level of the whole study: Collaborator samples came from the United States, Italy and Spain and covered acute and convalescent phases of COVID-19. The material from the prospective study consisted of cDNA or gDNA derived from T cells, B-cell-depleted T cells, or PBMCs. Deeply sampled blood TCRbeta repertoires from subjects exposed to, actively infected with, or recovered from COVID-19 were included in the dataset. The repertoires were made available in a free public database intended to serve as a resource for research on the immune response to SARS-CoV-2. Samples were obtained from the ongoing ImmuneRACE study (first 160 participants) and from 1,254 subjects provided by 6 global collaborators. A de-identified subject ID, COVID-19 status, age in years and sex were almost always included in the sample metadata. HLA class I and class II types, where available, came from metadata supplied by the sample provider rather than from assay-based typing. Study-level results and caveats: Clinical and demographic metadata were provided uncurated, with the amount varying by source and participant.

Only one count was recorded for this clone. What antigen it recognizes has not been identified. Within one base of it there is no much larger clone, and no base qualities were kept. The immunoSEQ Assay, a bias-controlled multiplex PCR, was used to amplify TCRbeta CDR3 regions from genomic DNA. On the study's bioinformatics: Nucleated cell counts per sample were estimated from amplification of reference gene primers within the assay. To quantify the absolute abundance of each unique TCRbeta CDR3 rearrangement, sequence reads were collapsed and filtered. For each sample, productive Simpson clonality was calculated as the square root of Simpson's diversity index across productive rearrangements. This is the immuneACCESS table as TCRdb keeps it, with only in-frame sequences that have V and J called. A part of the clones is gone; compared with another copy, unresolved V genes explain less than half, and the rest is unexplained. That table furnishes V, J and clone size, whereas the DNA furnished D and trimming. This sample holds about 130,000 clones; around 87% were observed only once. Jointly, the top ten make up approximately 3.3% of the sample.

Each collaborating institution followed its own protocols to collect whole blood in K2EDTA tubes. For TCRbeta analysis, collaborators shipped samples as frozen whole blood, isolated PBMCs, or DNA extracted from either of those sample types. V is pruned by 2 bases and J by 2 bases, leaving 11 bases of the junction without a gene match. The germline V gene sets CDR1 to KGHDR and CDR2 to SFDVKD. The cysteine opens and the phenylalanine closes a CDR3 of 19 amino acids. CDR3 DNA only is kept here, 57 bases in frame from base 1. Input material: peripheral blood. The clonotype comes from a woman in her sixties with acute or convalescent COVID-19. The V and J genes are TRBV24-1 and TRBJ2-2; 9 junctional bases match TRBD1. The CDR3 protein sequence reads: CATSDSLPPGQGNTGELFF. The nucleotides read TGTGCCACCAGTGATTCCCTCCCCCCGGGACAGGGAAACACCGGGGAGCTGTTTTTT.